This T cell receptor (beta chain) was documented in a study of vaccination and CD4 T cells after COVID-19. About this clonotype: Its specificity is not known.

Regarding treatment: approximately nine-day PBMC culture with coronavirus spike peptide pools or control peptides (ViraFEST assay). Prior to the COVID-19 pandemic (2011-2018), the unexposed donor's CD4+ T cells were collected. Cultured CD4+ T cell DNA was sequenced using the Oncomine TCR Beta short-read assay. MiXCR, run by TCRdb on the PCR reads, gives a single entry per CDR3 protein. This repertoire shows roughly 7,000 distinct CDR3 sequences, 45% to 55% found once; its top ten account for over 30%. The CDR3 covers 15 residues. Trimming pared 0 bases from V and 1 base from J, leaving 7 bases between. Germline V lookup: CDR1 SEHNR, CDR2 FQNEAQ (reference sequence).

Sequencing was performed on CD4+ T cells from blood, cultured in vitro. This sequence was found in a human donor in good health. J is TRBJ1-5 and V is TRBV7-9; D may be TRBD1 (6 bases). The CDR3, as DNA: TGTGCCAGCAGCTTAGCAGGGGGAAGCAATCAGCCCCAGCATTTT. This encodes CASSLAGGSNQPQHF. The variable domain in full, completed from reference TRBV7-9 and TRBJ1-5, reads DTGVSQNPRHKITKRGQNVTFRCDPISEHNRLYWYRQTLGQGPEFLTYFQNEAQLEKSRLLSDRFSAERPKGSFSTLEIQRTEQGDSAMYLCASSLAGGSNQPQHFGDGTRLSIL.